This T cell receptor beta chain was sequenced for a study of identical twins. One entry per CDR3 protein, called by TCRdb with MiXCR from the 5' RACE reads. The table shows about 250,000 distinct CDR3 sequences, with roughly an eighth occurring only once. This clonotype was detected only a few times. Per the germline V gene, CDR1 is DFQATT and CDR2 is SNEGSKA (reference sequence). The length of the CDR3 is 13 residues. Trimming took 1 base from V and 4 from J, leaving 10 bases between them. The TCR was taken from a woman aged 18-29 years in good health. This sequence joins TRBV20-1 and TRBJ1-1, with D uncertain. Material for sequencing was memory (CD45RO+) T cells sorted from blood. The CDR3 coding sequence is TGCAGTGCTAGAGGGGGAATACGCACTGAAGCTTTCTTT. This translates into CSARGGIRTEAFF.